This entry describes one TCR beta chain. Its antigen remains undetermined. No base quality values were provided; no much bigger clone lies one nucleotide off. This sample was taken from a study of technical replicates of blood from a few donors (dated by TCRdb to about 2017). Library preparation was by the immunoSEQ multiplex PCR assay. TCRdb's version of the immuneACCESS table is confined to in-frame rearrangements and falls short of the full clone set. An unresolved V gene accounts for under half of the shortfall where checked; the remainder is of unknown origin. The sample contains 65,000 to 90,000 clones, approximately 93% of them found a single time. Of the sample, 0.25% to 0.3% falls within the top ten clones. CDR1 and CDR2, looked up from the germline V gene (reference sequence), are SEHNR and FQNEAQ. CDR3 length: 14 amino acids, cysteine to phenylalanine. The read is trimmed to its CDR3 DNA, 42 bases read in frame from base 1. V gives up 4 bases and J gives up 4 bases, and the segment between their germline ends measures 13 bases.

This sequence was found in a human donor in good health. The chain is made from TRBV7-9 and TRBJ1-2; the D gene is unclear. The material sequenced was T cells isolated from PBMCs. CDR3 sequence: CASSSSGSIYGYTF. The nucleotide sequence is TGTGCCAGCAGCTCATCCGGGTCGATCTATGGCTACACCTTC.